The 19 T cell receptor beta chains below all came from one sample that was sequenced in a study of T cells after yellow fever vaccination. TCRdb itself ran the 5' RACE reads through MiXCR, one entry per CDR3 protein. The repertoire holds some 290,000 distinct CDR3 sequences, roughly a tenth seen once, with 3% to 3.5% in the top ten. The sequencing used CD4+ T cells sorted from PBMCs, collected 45 days after the yellow fever booster vaccination. These receptors were collected from a man aged 18 to 30 who received the YFV17D yellow fever vaccine.

The V and J genes are TRBV10-3 and TRBJ2-7; tentatively, D is TRBD2 (5 bases). This CDR3 region has 12 residues. Germline values: CDR1 ENHRY, CDR2 SYGVKD. Trimming shortened V by 6 bases and J by 5 bases, and 11 bases separated the two germline ends. This chain's CDR3 is CAIRTEAHEQYF. CDR3 coding DNA: TGTGCCATCAGGACGGAGGCCCACGAGCAGTACTTC.

The chain uses TRBV7-9 and TRBJ1-2, with no clear D. Trimming removed 6 bases from V and 6 bases from J, with 14 bases in between. Germline lookup yields CDR1 SEHNR and CDR2 FQNEAQ (reference sequence). The CDR3 is 13 amino acids. The CDR3 DNA is TGTGCCAGCAGGGGAAGAGCTAATCATGGCTACACCTTC. It codes for CASRGRANHGYTF. Full variable domain (outside the CDR3, taken from reference TRBV7-9 and TRBJ1-2): DTGVSQNPRHKITKRGQNVTFRCDPISEHNRLYWYRQTLGQGPEFLTYFQNEAQLEKSRLLSDRFSAERPKGSFSTLEIQRTEQGDSAMYLCASRGRANHGYTFGSGTRLTVV.

The chain employs TRBV28 and TRBJ2-2, with a tentative D call TRBD1 (6 bases). Germline values: CDR1 MDHEN, CDR2 SYDVKM. Deletions cut 7 bases from V and 1 base from J, with 10 bases between. The CDR3 extends over 14 amino acids. CDR3 coding DNA: TGTGCCAGCACCACGGGACAGAACACCGGGGAGCTGTTTTTT. Its protein product is CASTTGQNTGELFF.

The chain recombines TRBV6-1 with TRBJ2-3; 8 nucleotides match TRBD1. V was pared by 5 bases and J by 6 bases, with 7 bases of the junction left unmatched. The CDR3 has 14 amino acids. CDR1 and CDR2 from the germline V gene are MNHNS and SASEGT. Here the CDR3 reads CASSRTGFMDTQYF. The CDR3 nucleotides read TGTGCCAGCAGTCGGACAGGGTTCATGGATACGCAGTATTTT.

This clonotype occurred a few times. The chain couples TRBV6-5 to TRBJ1-6; D unresolved. Deletions cut 0 bases from V and 10 bases from J, with 22 bases between. This CDR3 is 18 amino acids long. Germline CDR1 MNHEY, CDR2 SVGAGI. In DNA form, the CDR3 reads TGTGCCAGCAGTTACTCTTTAGGGAGTCCCAAGTCAAGCTCACCCCTCCACTTT. Amino acid sequence: CASSYSLGSPKSSSPLHF.

As DNA, the CDR3 is TGTGCCAGCCTGCCAGGGTATGGCTACACCTTC. The encoded protein is CASLPGYGYTF. This chain uses TRBV7-3 with TRBJ1-2; a possible D gene is TRBD1 (5 bases). Trimming removed 8 bases from V and 5 bases from J, with 9 bases in between. CDR3 length: 11 amino acids. Germline CDR1 is SGHTA and CDR2 is FQGTGA.

This clonotype was seen a handful of times. The rearrangement joins TRBV5-4 to TRBJ2-2, with a possible D match to TRBD1 (6 bases). CDR1 is SGHNT and CDR2 is YYREEE in the germline V gene (reference sequence). The CDR3 sequence is 14 residues long. V was cut by 2 bases and J by 6 bases, with 11 bases left in between. The CDR3 protein is CASSFLGQSGELFF. The DNA of the CDR3 is TGTGCCAGCAGCTTCCTAGGACAGTCCGGGGAGCTGTTTTTT.

This clonotype was seen a few times. This chain connects TRBV5-8 to TRBJ1-1, with unresolved D. The germline V gene encodes CDR1 SGHTS and CDR2 YDEGEE. Trimming stripped 6 bases from V and 0 bases from J, with 9 bases between. The CDR3 contains 13 residues. CDR3 in DNA: TGTGCCAGCAAATTTTCGGTGAACACTGAAGCTTTCTTT. Translation gives CASKFSVNTEAFF.

This clonotype was seen repeatedly, ten times or more. The chain combines TRBV7-9 with TRBJ1-1; D is unclear. V shed 6 bases and J shed 1 base, with 12 bases lying between them. The CDR3 runs to 14 residues. The germline CDR1 and CDR2 sequences are SEHNR and FQNEAQ (reference sequence). The DNA of the CDR3 is TGTGCCAGCAGTCCAGATTGGGGGAACACTGAAGCTTTCTTT. Amino acids: CASSPDWGNTEAFF.

This clonotype was observed a handful of times. The J gene is TRBJ2-3, the V gene TRBV5-1; D not resolved. Germline V gives CDR1 SGHRS, CDR2 YFSETQ. Deletions cut 0 bases from V and 0 bases from J, with 8 bases between. The CDR3 spans 15 residues. The chain's CDR3 is CASSLGVSSTDTQYF. The CDR3 region has the DNA TGCGCCAGCAGCTTGGGGGTTTCTAGCACAGATACGCAGTATTTT.

The chain joins TRBV12-5 to TRBJ1-1; weak D call: TRBD1 (5 bases). CDR1 is LGHNT, CDR2 FRNRAP, per germline. V lost 6 bases to trimming and J lost 2 bases, with 22 bases between them. This CDR3 contains 17 residues. Written as DNA, the CDR3 is TGTGCTAGTGGCCGCGCATACGACAGAAGGGGAAACACTGAAGCTTTCTTT. This encodes CASGRAYDRRGNTEAFF.

This clonotype was counted only a few times. The chain's CDR3 is CSLDKPPVAFF. For the CDR3, the DNA is TGCAGTCTTGACAAGCCGCCCGTAGCTTTCTTT. V and J are TRBV20-1 and TRBJ1-1; D uncertain. This CDR3 spans 11 amino acids. Germline assignment: CDR1 DFQATT and CDR2 SNEGSKA (reference sequence). Trimming removed 8 bases from V and 10 bases from J, with 17 bases in between.

The sample holds many counts of this clonotype. The V call is TRBV7-9, the J call TRBJ2-2; 7 bases match TRBD1. Per the germline V gene, CDR1 is SEHNR and CDR2 is FQNEAQ (reference sequence). The CDR3 contains 18 residues. The junction had 11 bases not matched to a gene; V was cut back by 1 base and J by 3 bases. The CDR3 spells CASSLGLDSGGDTGELFF. CDR3 DNA: TGTGCCAGCAGCTTAGGTTTGGATTCAGGGGGAGACACCGGGGAGCTGTTTTTT. Full variable domain (remainder filled in from reference TRBV7-9 and TRBJ2-2): DTGVSQNPRHKITKRGQNVTFRCDPISEHNRLYWYRQTLGQGPEFLTYFQNEAQLEKSRLLSDRFSAERPKGSFSTLEIQRTEQGDSAMYLCASSLGLDSGGDTGELFFGEGSRLTVL.

The DNA of the CDR3 is TGCAGCACTGGAACAGGGGCAGATACGCAGTATTTT. Amino acids: CSTGTGADTQYF. The V call is TRBV29-1, the J call TRBJ2-3; 7 bases map to TRBD1. The junction had 6 bases not matched to a gene; V was cut back by 8 bases and J by 4 bases. Germline CDR1 and CDR2: SQVTM and ANQGSEA. This CDR3 comprises 12 residues.

This sequence joins TRBV12-3 or TRBV12-4 and TRBJ2-5, with unresolved D. The CDR3 is made up of 15 amino acids. V lost 5 bases and J 4 bases, leaving 17 bases between the germline ends. The CDR3 bases are TGTGCCAGCAGTCTATCTACCAGTGGTCCAGAGACCCAGTACTTC. This translates into CASSLSTSGPETQYF.

This clonotype has more than one count but fewer than ten. V gene TRBV12-1 combines with J gene TRBJ1-5; whether TRBD1, the table's D call, matches the DNA was not checked. TRBV12-1 is flagged as a pseudogene. The CDR3 sequence is 15 residues long. CDR3 protein: CASSFTGQGRGPQHF. The CDR3 DNA reads as TGTGCCAGCAGCTTTACCGGACAGGGCCGGGGGCCCCAGCATTTT.

This chain uses TRBV9 with TRBJ1-1; D perhaps matches TRBD1 (6 bases). V shed 3 bases and J shed 11 bases, with 20 bases lying between them. This CDR3 is 14 amino acids long. The germline gives CDR1 SGDLS, CDR2 YYNGEE. CDR3 bases: TGTGCCAGCAGCGCCCAACCAGGGGCCTATGGGGCTTTCTTT. The encoded protein is CASSAQPGAYGAFF.

The chain has TRBV5-1 and TRBJ1-4; 9 nucleotides match TRBD1. The CDR3 extends over 15 amino acids. V gave up 2 bases and J gave up 6 bases; unmatched junction bases: 5. The germline V gene has CDR1 SGHRS and CDR2 YFSETQ. CDR3 region: CASSLPGQGYEKLFF. The CDR3 bases are TGCGCCAGCAGCTTACCGGGACAGGGTTATGAAAAACTGTTTTTT.

This clonotype was recorded a few times. The CDR3 region is CASSQDWGYEQYF. DNA of the CDR3: TGTGCCAGCAGCCAGGACTGGGGATACGAGCAGTACTTC. The V and J genes are TRBV6-1 and TRBJ2-7; possibly TRBD2 for D (5 bases). This CDR3 is 13 amino acids long. Between the trimmed V and J ends, which lost 6 bases and 4 bases, there was a span of 13 bases. Germline V gene sequence: CDR1 MNHNS, CDR2 SASEGT.